The text below deals with one T cell receptor beta chain. This sample was included in a study of blood T cell repertoires in COVID-19. Turning to the study itself: From the United States, Italy and Spain came samples of acute and convalescent COVID-19. Sample material is recorded as cDNA or gDNA derived from T cells, B-cell-depleted T cells, or PBMCs.

Between the trimmed V and J ends, which lost 7 bases and 3 bases, there was a span of 15 bases. Germline values: CDR1 SQVTM, CDR2 ANQGSEA. This CDR3 has 13 amino acids. In the authors' workflow: It was from reference gene primer amplification that nucleated cell counts were estimated. Produced via immunoSEQ multiplex PCR; TCRdb's table is partial and in-frame only. The D gene and trimming were derived from the DNA, and the V and J assignments and clone size from that table. The profile shows 60,000 to 75,000 clones, approximately 85% of them singletons. The sequence derives from a human donor in a cohort sampled during active COVID-19. This chain joins TRBV29-1 and TRBJ1-2; possibly TRBD1 for D (6 bases). The sequenced material came from peripheral blood. The CDR3 sequence is CSARGQTDYGYTF. In nucleotides, the CDR3 is TGCAGCGCTCGAGGACAGACAGACTATGGCTACACCTTC.